These 3 T cell receptor beta chains originate from one sample sequenced in a study of cytomegalovirus exposure and HLA in healthy donors. The PCR ran on 60 Vbeta and 13 Jbeta primers. Some clones are missing from TCRdb's copy, which holds only in-frame ones; the method was immunoSEQ multiplex PCR. The sample lists 90,000 to 110,000 clones; approximately 70% were seen once. Sample: PBMCs. The receptors shown here come from a woman aged 70-85 years in good health and CMV-seropositive.

The genes are TRBV30 and TRBJ2-2, with 8 bases that match TRBD2. Trimming at V came to 0 bases and at J to 4 bases, leaving 1 base not matched to a gene. CDR1 is GTSNPN, CDR2 SVGIG, per germline (reference sequence). CDR3 length: 14 amino acids. CDR3 sequence reads: CAWSVRGGTGELFF. The CDR3 bases are TGTGCCTGGAGTGTACGGGGGGGCACCGGGGAGCTGTTTTTT.

This clone was seen a handful of times. This chain links TRBV6-1 with TRBJ1-4, with D perhaps matching TRBD1 (5 bases). The V end was cut by 8 bases, the J end by 8 bases, with 18 bases between. The CDR3 spans 14 residues. The germline V gene encodes CDR1 MNHNS and CDR2 SASEGT. CDR3: CASEVGGVEEKLFF. The CDR3 DNA sequence: TGTGCCAGCGAGGTGGGGGGGGTTGAAGAAAAACTGTTTTTT.

This clone was counted only a few times. The V call is TRBV11-2, the J call TRBJ2-7, with 9 bases that match TRBD1. V dropped 2 bases and J dropped 2; count of bases not matched to a gene: 4. Germline V gene lookup returns CDR1 SGHAT and CDR2 FQNNGV. This CDR3 is built from 15 residues. The CDR3 is CASSLSGQGTYEQYF. The DNA for the CDR3 is TGTGCCAGCAGCTTATCCGGACAGGGGACCTACGAGCAGTACTTC.